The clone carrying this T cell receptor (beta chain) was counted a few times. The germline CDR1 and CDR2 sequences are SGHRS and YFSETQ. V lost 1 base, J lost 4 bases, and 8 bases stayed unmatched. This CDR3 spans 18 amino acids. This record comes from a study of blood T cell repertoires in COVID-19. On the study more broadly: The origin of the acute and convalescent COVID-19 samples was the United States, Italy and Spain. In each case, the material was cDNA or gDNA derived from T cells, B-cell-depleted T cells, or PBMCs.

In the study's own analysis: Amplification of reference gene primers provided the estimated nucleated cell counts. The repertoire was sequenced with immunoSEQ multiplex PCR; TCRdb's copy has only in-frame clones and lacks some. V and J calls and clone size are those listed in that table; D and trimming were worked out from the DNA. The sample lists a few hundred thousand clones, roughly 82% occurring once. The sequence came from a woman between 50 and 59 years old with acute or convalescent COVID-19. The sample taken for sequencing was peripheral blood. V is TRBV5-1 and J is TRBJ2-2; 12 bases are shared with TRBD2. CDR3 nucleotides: TGCGCCAGCAGCTTGAGTCTAGCGGGAGGGCCGGGCACCGGGGAGCTGTTTTTT. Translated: CASSLSLAGGPGTGELFF.